Listed below are T cell receptor beta chains from one sample, sequenced in a study of cytomegalovirus exposure and HLA in healthy donors. Repertoires were generated with immunoSEQ multiplex PCR, while TCRdb's copy carries only in-frame clones and drops some. The table has some 79,000 clones, 78% seen once. The sequenced sample was PBMCs. These receptors all stem from a male donor in good health and CMV-seropositive. CDR3s include the opening cysteine and the closing phenylalanine or tryptophan. The order of the fields is D gene, clone size, V gene, J gene, CDR3 protein. A D gene is named only where the DNA matches it firmly. Size is stated for part of the rows, as once, few or many counts, or as a class when the clone is expanded.

d_gene: .; abundance: .; v_gene: TRBV28; j_gene: TRBJ1-1; CDR3aa: CASSLGGWAFF
d_gene: .; abundance: .; v_gene: TRBV28; j_gene: TRBJ1-3; CDR3aa: CASSSLLGGRGNTIYF
d_gene: .; abundance: few; v_gene: TRBV10-3; j_gene: TRBJ2-7; CDR3aa: CAISATLATDEQYF
d_gene: .; abundance: .; v_gene: TRBV28; j_gene: TRBJ1-2; CDR3aa: CASRRGGDYGYTF
d_gene: .; abundance: once; v_gene: TRBV5-1; j_gene: TRBJ2-5; CDR3aa: CASSTLTRAQETQYF
d_gene: .; abundance: .; v_gene: TRBV28; j_gene: TRBJ1-4; CDR3aa: CASGTAGRSNEKLFF
d_gene: TRBD1; abundance: once; v_gene: TRBV19; j_gene: TRBJ1-6; CDR3aa: CASMAGQGYHNSPLHF
d_gene: TRBD1; abundance: .; v_gene: TRBV19; j_gene: TRBJ2-1; CDR3aa: CASRGGGTGRNEQFF
d_gene: TRBD1; abundance: .; v_gene: TRBV5-4; j_gene: TRBJ2-5; CDR3aa: CASSLQGAGETQYF
d_gene: .; abundance: few; v_gene: TRBV4-3; j_gene: TRBJ1-6; CDR3aa: CASGNSPLHF
d_gene: TRBD1; abundance: .; v_gene: TRBV7-2; j_gene: TRBJ1-4; CDR3aa: CASSRLPGQVNEKLFF
d_gene: .; abundance: .; v_gene: TRBV30; j_gene: TRBJ1-5; CDR3aa: CAWSSLQGNQPQHF
d_gene: TRBD1; abundance: .; v_gene: TRBV6-4; j_gene: TRBJ1-1; CDR3aa: CASRKGAGTEAFF
d_gene: TRBD2; abundance: once; v_gene: TRBV5-1; j_gene: TRBJ2-7; CDR3aa: CASSLGLAGIYEQYF
d_gene: TRBD1; abundance: .; v_gene: TRBV2; j_gene: TRBJ1-6; CDR3aa: CASSEEDRAGGPLHF
d_gene: .; abundance: few; v_gene: TRBV5-6; j_gene: TRBJ2-1; CDR3aa: CASSYIAGDEQFF
d_gene: .; abundance: once; v_gene: TRBV5-1; j_gene: TRBJ1-5; CDR3aa: CASSLGGPASNQPQHF
d_gene: TRBD1; abundance: .; v_gene: TRBV29-1; j_gene: TRBJ1-2; CDR3aa: CSVENPDRDNYGYTF
d_gene: TRBD1; abundance: .; v_gene: TRBV5-1; j_gene: TRBJ1-1; CDR3aa: CASSFYRGRGTEAFF
d_gene: .; abundance: .; v_gene: TRBV4-1; j_gene: TRBJ1-5; CDR3aa: CASSQAGPGQVYQPQHF
d_gene: .; abundance: .; v_gene: TRBV30; j_gene: TRBJ2-7; CDR3aa: CAWRNGQGGCEQYF
d_gene: .; abundance: .; v_gene: TRBV6-1; j_gene: TRBJ2-5; CDR3aa: CATDSGFGETQYF
d_gene: .; abundance: .; v_gene: TRBV11-2; j_gene: TRBJ2-7; CDR3aa: CASSLVGVEQYF
d_gene: TRBD1; abundance: few; v_gene: TRBV9; j_gene: TRBJ1-1; CDR3aa: CASSVRTGVSSAEAFF
d_gene: .; abundance: .; v_gene: TRBV7-2; j_gene: TRBJ2-7; CDR3aa: CASSSQGGRAWYEQYF
d_gene: .; abundance: .; v_gene: TRBV2; j_gene: TRBJ2-5; CDR3aa: CASTQREQYF
d_gene: TRBD1; abundance: .; v_gene: TRBV6-1; j_gene: TRBJ1-2; CDR3aa: CASSVTGVDYGYTF
d_gene: TRBD1; abundance: .; v_gene: TRBV6-6; j_gene: TRBJ2-1; CDR3aa: CASRLDGTDAYNEQFF
d_gene: .; abundance: .; v_gene: TRBV9; j_gene: TRBJ2-1; CDR3aa: CASSASDEQFF
d_gene: TRBD1; abundance: few; v_gene: TRBV28; j_gene: TRBJ2-7; CDR3aa: CASQGTGPYEQYF
d_gene: .; abundance: .; v_gene: TRBV27; j_gene: TRBJ2-7; CDR3aa: CASSFVEGTPTAYEQYF
d_gene: .; abundance: .; v_gene: TRBV7-9; j_gene: TRBJ2-6; CDR3aa: CASSLAPRALSGANVLTF
d_gene: TRBD1; abundance: .; v_gene: TRBV9; j_gene: TRBJ1-3; CDR3aa: CASSPGGHPDPGNTIYF
d_gene: TRBD1; abundance: .; v_gene: TRBV7-8; j_gene: TRBJ1-4; CDR3aa: CASSTGTVINEKLFF
d_gene: .; abundance: .; v_gene: TRBV18; j_gene: TRBJ2-7; CDR3aa: CASSPSVENEQYF
d_gene: .; abundance: few; v_gene: TRBV28; j_gene: TRBJ1-2; CDR3aa: CAAVAGGHNYGYTF
d_gene: .; abundance: .; v_gene: TRBV6-5; j_gene: TRBJ2-7; CDR3aa: CASSESGEAYEQYF
d_gene: TRBD2; abundance: .; v_gene: TRBV4-2; j_gene: TRBJ2-1; CDR3aa: CASSQERDRGAYNEQFF